Listed below are T cell receptor beta chains from one sample, sequenced in a study of shared clonotypes between healthy human individuals. Clones were sequenced by immunoSEQ multiplex PCR, and TCRdb holds only the in-frame ones, with some missing. The sample contains roughly 300,000 clones, 70% to 75% of which appear only once. Sequencing was carried out using memory CD4+ T cells sorted from blood. Receptors originate from a man younger than 40 in good health. The CDR3 runs from the conserved cysteine through the conserved F or W. Each record gives: J gene, clone size, V gene, D gene, CDR3 DNA, CDR3 protein. D genes are given only for firm matches. The listing skips clone size in some rows; elsewhere it reads once, few, many or a size class.

TRBJ2-1 | - | TRBV2 | TRBD2 | TGTGCCAGCAGTGGCAATAGCGGGGTATACAATGAGCAGTTCTTC | CASSGNSGVYNEQFF
TRBJ2-7 | - | TRBV14 | - | TGTGCCAGCAGCCACCGGTCCCTCTTTAACGAGCAGTACTTC | CASSHRSLFNEQYF
TRBJ2-3 | - | TRBV30 | TRBD2 | TGTGCCTGGAGTGTGGGACTAGCGGGTGCAGATACGCAGTATTTT | CAWSVGLAGADTQYF
TRBJ2-3 | - | TRBV5-1 | TRBD2 | TGCGCCAGCAGCTTGGGGAAGTCCCTAGCGGGAGACCCCACAGATACGCAGTATTTT | CASSLGKSLAGDPTDTQYF
TRBJ1-1 | - | TRBV5-1 | - | TGCGCCAGCAGCTCTCAGGAGAACACTGAAGCTTTCTTT | CASSSQENTEAFF
TRBJ2-5 | - | TRBV2 | TRBD2 | TGTGCCAGCAGGGGGACTAGCGGAGTACAAGAGACCCAGTACTTC | CASRGTSGVQETQYF
TRBJ2-1 | - | TRBV27 | TRBD1 | TGTGCCAGCAGTAGTAAGGGGGCGAGCTCCTACAATGAGCAGTTCTTC | CASSSKGASSYNEQFF
TRBJ2-2 | - | TRBV6-1 | - | TGTGCCAGCAGCAGGACGGGGGGCGCGGCCGGGGAGCTGTTTTTT | CASSRTGGAAGELFF
TRBJ2-5 | few | TRBV7-8 | - | TGTGCCAGCAGCGCGGGAACCCAAGAGACCCAGTACTTC | CASSAGTQETQYF
TRBJ1-4 | - | TRBV29-1 | TRBD1 | TGCAGCGTTGCCGGACAGGTTAATGAAAAACTGTTTTTT | CSVAGQVNEKLFF
TRBJ2-7 | - | TRBV28 | TRBD1 | TGTGCCAGCACCTCCACTTTATTGACAGGGAGATACGAGCAGTACTTC | CASTSTLLTGRYEQYF
TRBJ1-5 | - | TRBV19 | - | TGTGCCAGTAGTATAGCCGAGGGGGGGCCCCAGCATTTT | CASSIAEGGPQHF
TRBJ2-5 | - | TRBV7-8 | TRBD2 | TGTGCCAGCAGCTTAGCGGGAGGGGCCATCCAGGGAGAGACCCAGTACTTC | CASSLAGGAIQGETQYF
TRBJ2-1 | - | TRBV5-1 | - | TGCGCCAGCAGCTTGCTTATTTTTGAGGACAATGAGCAGTTCTTC | CASSLLIFEDNEQFF
TRBJ2-7 | - | TRBV7-9 | TRBD1 | TGTGCCAGCAGCTCCGACAGGGGGCCCGGGGAGCAGTACTTC | CASSSDRGPGEQYF
TRBJ2-5 | - | TRBV6-5 | - | TGTGCCAGCAGTCGAGGACAGTTAGAGACCCAGTACTTC | CASSRGQLETQYF
TRBJ2-3 | - | TRBV5-1 | - | TGCGCCAGCAGCTTGGGGCAGACCACAGATACGCAGTATTTT | CASSLGQTTDTQYF
TRBJ2-7 | - | TRBV11-2 | - | TGTGCCAGCAGCTCTATTCTCGGTGGGACGAGCTCCTACGAGCAGTACTTC | CASSSILGGTSSYEQYF
TRBJ2-7 | - | TRBV29-1 | - | TGCAGCGTTTCCGGGGCGAACTACGAGCAGTACTTC | CSVSGANYEQYF
TRBJ2-3 | - | TRBV14 | TRBD2 | TGTGCCAGCAGTATGGGCGGGAGGAGCACAGATACGCAGTATTTT | CASSMGGRSTDTQYF
TRBJ1-1 | many | TRBV5-1 | TRBD1 | TGCGCCAGCAGCCTAACAGGGGGCGTCACTGAAGCTTTCTTT | CASSLTGGVTEAFF
TRBJ2-1 | - | TRBV15 | - | TGTGCCACCAGCAGAGAGGGATATCGTAATGAGCAGTTCTTC | CATSREGYRNEQFF
TRBJ2-1 | many | TRBV6-8 | TRBD2 | TGTGCCAGCAGTTACCCAAGGACTAGCGGGATTGGGTATGAGCAGTTCTTC | CASSYPRTSGIGYEQFF
TRBJ2-5 | - | TRBV7-9 | - | TGTGCCAGCAGCTTACTGGGGGCCCCGCAAGAGACCCAGTACTTC | CASSLLGAPQETQYF
TRBJ1-4 | - | TRBV5-1 | TRBD1 | TGCGCCAGCAGCTTGAGGGGGACAGCAACTAATGAAAAACTGTTTTTT | CASSLRGTATNEKLFF
TRBJ1-4 | - | TRBV27 | - | TGTGCCAGCAGTCCCGGACGAGGCGTAAATGAAAAACTGTTTTTT | CASSPGRGVNEKLFF
TRBJ1-4 | - | TRBV29-1 | TRBD1 | TGCAGCGTTGAAGATGGGACAGGGGGCGTGCGGAAACTGTTTTTT | CSVEDGTGGVRKLFF
TRBJ1-2 | once | TRBV29-1 | - | TGCAGCGTTGGGGACACCCCCCTGGGGGGCTACACCTTC | CSVGDTPLGGYTF
TRBJ2-7 | - | TRBV29-1 | TRBD2 | TGCAGCGTTGATAGTAGCGGGATGACTGGCTCCTACGAGCAGTACTTC | CSVDSSGMTGSYEQYF
TRBJ1-4 | - | TRBV29-1 | TRBD1 | TGCAGCGTCGGCGCCGCAGGGGGCTTATCGAAACTGTTTTTT | CSVGAAGGLSKLFF
TRBJ2-7 | many | TRBV19 | - | TGTGCCAGTAGTATAGCCGGCGGTTCCTCCTACGAGCAGTACTTC | CASSIAGGSSYEQYF
TRBJ2-1 | - | TRBV9 | TRBD2 | TGTGCCAGCAGCCCCTCCCCCCTAGCGGACTCCTACAATGAGCAGTTCTTC | CASSPSPLADSYNEQFF
TRBJ2-2 | once | TRBV7-2 | TRBD2 | TGTGCCAGCAGTCCGCTAGCGGGTACGAACACCGGGGAGCTGTTTTTT | CASSPLAGTNTGELFF
TRBJ2-1 | - | TRBV11-3 | - | TGTGCCAGCAGCTTAGGGCCCGTCAATGAGCAGTTCTTC | CASSLGPVNEQFF
TRBJ2-2 | many | TRBV5-1 | - | TGCGCCAGCAGCCCAAGGGGCAGGGAGCTGTTTTTT | CASSPRGRELFF
TRBJ2-3 | - | TRBV6-6 | - | TGTGCCAGCGGGGCTTCCGGGCCTACGCAGTATTTT | CASGASGPTQYF